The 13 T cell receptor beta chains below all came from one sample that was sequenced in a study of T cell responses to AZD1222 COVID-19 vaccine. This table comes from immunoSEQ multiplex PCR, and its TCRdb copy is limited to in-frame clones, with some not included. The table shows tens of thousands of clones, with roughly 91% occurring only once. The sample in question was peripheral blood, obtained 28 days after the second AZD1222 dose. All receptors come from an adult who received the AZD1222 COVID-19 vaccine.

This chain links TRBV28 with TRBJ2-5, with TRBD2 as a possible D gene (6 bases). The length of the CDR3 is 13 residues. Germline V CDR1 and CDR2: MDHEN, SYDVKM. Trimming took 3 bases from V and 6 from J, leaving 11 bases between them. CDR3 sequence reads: CASSFGSLKTQYF. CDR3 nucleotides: TGTGCCAGCAGTTTCGGGAGTCTAAAGACCCAGTACTTC.

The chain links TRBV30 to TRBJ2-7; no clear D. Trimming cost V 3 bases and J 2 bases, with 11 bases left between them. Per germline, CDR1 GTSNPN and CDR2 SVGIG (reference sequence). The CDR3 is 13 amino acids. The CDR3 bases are TGTGCCTGGAGGCCGGCAGTAACCTACGAGCAGTACTTC. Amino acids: CAWRPAVTYEQYF.

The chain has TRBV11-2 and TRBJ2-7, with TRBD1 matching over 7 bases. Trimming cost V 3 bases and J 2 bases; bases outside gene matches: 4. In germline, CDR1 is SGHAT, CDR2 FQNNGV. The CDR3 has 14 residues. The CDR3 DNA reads TGTGCCAGCAGCTTTGACAGGGCCGCCTACGAGCAGTACTTC. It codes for CASSFDRAAYEQYF.

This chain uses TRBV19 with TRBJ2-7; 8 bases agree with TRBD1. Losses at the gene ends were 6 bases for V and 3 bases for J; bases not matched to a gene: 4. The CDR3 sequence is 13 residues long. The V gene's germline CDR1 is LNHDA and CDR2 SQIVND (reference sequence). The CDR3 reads CASRGQGFYEQYF. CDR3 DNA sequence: TGTGCCAGTAGAGGACAGGGCTTCTACGAGCAGTACTTC.

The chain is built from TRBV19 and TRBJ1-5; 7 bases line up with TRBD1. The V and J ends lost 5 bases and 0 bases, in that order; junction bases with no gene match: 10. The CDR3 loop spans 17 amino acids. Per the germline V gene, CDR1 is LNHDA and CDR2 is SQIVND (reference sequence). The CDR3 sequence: CASSDQRTGYSNQPQHF. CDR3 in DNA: TGTGCCAGTAGTGACCAGAGGACAGGTTATAGCAATCAGCCCCAGCATTTT.

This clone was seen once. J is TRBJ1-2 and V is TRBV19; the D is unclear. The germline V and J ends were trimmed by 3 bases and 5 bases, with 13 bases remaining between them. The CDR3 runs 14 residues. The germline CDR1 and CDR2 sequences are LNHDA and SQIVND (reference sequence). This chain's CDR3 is CASSMTSKGYGYTF. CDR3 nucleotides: TGTGCCAGTAGTATGACGTCAAAAGGGTATGGCTACACCTTC.

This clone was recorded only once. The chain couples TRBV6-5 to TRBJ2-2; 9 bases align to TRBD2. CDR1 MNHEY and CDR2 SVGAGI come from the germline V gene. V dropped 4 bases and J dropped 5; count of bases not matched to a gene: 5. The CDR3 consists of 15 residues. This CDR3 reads CASSSGLARTGELFF. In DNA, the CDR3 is TGTGCCAGCAGTTCCGGACTAGCGCGAACCGGGGAGCTGTTTTTT.

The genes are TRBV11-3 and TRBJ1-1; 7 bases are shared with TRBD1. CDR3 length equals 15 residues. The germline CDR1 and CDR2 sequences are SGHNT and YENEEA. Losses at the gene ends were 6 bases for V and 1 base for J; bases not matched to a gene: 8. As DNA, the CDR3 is TGTGCCAGCAGTCAGGGGGGGTCCCCGAACACTGAAGCTTTCTTT. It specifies CASSQGGSPNTEAFF.

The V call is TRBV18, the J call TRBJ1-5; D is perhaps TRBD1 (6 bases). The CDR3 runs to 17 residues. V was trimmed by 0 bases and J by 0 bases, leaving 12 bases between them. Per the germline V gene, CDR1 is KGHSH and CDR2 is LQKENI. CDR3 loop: CASSPPDRLYSNQPQHF. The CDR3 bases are TGTGCCAGCTCACCACCGGACAGACTTTATAGCAATCAGCCCCAGCATTTT.

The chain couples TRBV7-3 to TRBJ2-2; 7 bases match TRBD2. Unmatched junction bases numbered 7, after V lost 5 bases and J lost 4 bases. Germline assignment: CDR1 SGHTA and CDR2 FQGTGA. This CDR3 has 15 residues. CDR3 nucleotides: TGTGCCAGCAGCCAAACGGGGGGAGGCACCGGGGAGCTGTTTTTT. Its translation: CASSQTGGGTGELFF.

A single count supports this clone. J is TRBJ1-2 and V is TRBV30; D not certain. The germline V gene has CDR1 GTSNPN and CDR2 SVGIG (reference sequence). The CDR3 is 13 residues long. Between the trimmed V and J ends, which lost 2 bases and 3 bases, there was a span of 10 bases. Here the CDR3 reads CAWSKIPDYGYTF. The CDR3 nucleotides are TGTGCCTGGAGTAAGATACCCGACTATGGCTACACCTTC. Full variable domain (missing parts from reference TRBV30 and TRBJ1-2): SQTIHQWPATLVQPVGSPLSLECTVEGTSNPNLYWYRQAAGRGLQLLFYSVGIGQISSEVPQNLSASRPQDRQFILSSKKLLLSDSGFYLCAWSKIPDYGYTFGSGTRLTVV.

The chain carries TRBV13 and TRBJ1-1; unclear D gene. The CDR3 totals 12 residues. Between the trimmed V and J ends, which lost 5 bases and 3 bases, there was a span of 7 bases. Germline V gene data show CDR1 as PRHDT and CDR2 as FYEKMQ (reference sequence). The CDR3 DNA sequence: TGTGCCAGCAGCCCCGGGGACACTGAAGCTTTCTTT. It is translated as CASSPGDTEAFF.

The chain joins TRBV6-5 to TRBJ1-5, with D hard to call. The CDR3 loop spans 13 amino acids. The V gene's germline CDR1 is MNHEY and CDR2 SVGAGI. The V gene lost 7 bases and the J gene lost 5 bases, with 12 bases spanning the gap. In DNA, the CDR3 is TGTGCCAGCATCACGGGCCGAGATCAGCCCCAGCATTTT. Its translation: CASITGRDQPQHF.